These 18 T cell receptor beta chains share one sample of origin, sequenced in a study of T-cell memory formation after mild COVID-19 listed by TCRdb under 2021. The protocol used for the library was 5' RACE. The listed sequencing device is Illumina NovaSeq 6000. TCRdb reanalyzed the raw reads on its own, using fastp at Q25 for trimming and MiXCR for clone calling, and kept in-frame beta chains. Every entry covers one CDR3 protein and lists the most common genes and DNA from its rows. This sample has 25,000 or so distinct CDR3 sequences in its table, and around 6.8% of those were observed once. The ten most abundant clones make up over 12% of the sample. Specimen: PBMCs or a T cell subset sorted from them (not recorded which). These receptors were taken from an adult woman who had mild COVID-19 (a few samples of this study predate the infection). The sample titles of this study are shuffled in the database, so cell type and time point are left out; the donor was told from shared clones.

This chain uses TRBV6-6 with TRBJ1-4; TRBD1 matches at 11 bases. Looked up from germline, CDR1 is MNHNY and CDR2 is SVGAGI (reference sequence). Germline trimming cut 0 bases from V and 10 bases from J; bases unmatched to any gene: 13. The CDR3 extends over 18 amino acids. CDR3 bases: TGTGCCAGCAGTTACTCATCGTTAAGAATGGGACAGGGGGGAAAACTGTTTTTT. It codes for CASSYSSLRMGQGGKLFF.

CDR3 loop: CAISARQQSQPQHF. The CDR3 coding sequence is TGTGCCATCAGTGCCAGACAGCAGAGCCAGCCCCAGCATTTT. The chain carries TRBV10-3 and TRBJ1-5; TRBD1 might be the D (5 bases). Germline CDR1 ENHRY, CDR2 SYGVKD. The CDR3 sequence is 14 residues long. With 4 bases removed from V and 7 bases from J, the gap between germline ends came to 14 bases.

The rearrangement links TRBV14 to TRBJ2-5; D perhaps matches TRBD1 (6 bases). CDR3 length: 13 amino acids. V shed 0 bases and J shed 10 bases, with 12 bases lying between them. The germline V gene encodes CDR1 SGHDN and CDR2 FVKESK. DNA of the CDR3: TGTGCCAGCAGCCAAGATCAGGGGACCAGCCAGTACTTC. Encoded protein: CASSQDQGTSQYF.

Points on this clonotype: An end of the junction does not agree with germline; a read error may underlie this. The genes are TRBV20-1 and TRBJ2-2; 16 bases fit TRBD2. This CDR3 region has 17 residues. Germline CDR1 DFQATT, CDR2 SNEGSKA (reference sequence). CDR3 bases: TGCAGCGCGAAGGGACTAGCGGGAGGGCGGGGACCCGGGGAGCTGCTTTTT. It is translated as CSAKGLAGGRGPGELLF.

The rearrangement joins TRBV13 to TRBJ2-6; D remains ambiguous. With 11 bases removed from V and 0 bases from J, the gap between germline ends came to 8 bases. The germline V gene has CDR1 PRHDT and CDR2 FYEKMQ (reference sequence). This CDR3 comprises 13 residues. CDR3 region: CAVASSGANVLTF. In nucleotides, the CDR3 is TGTGCCGTCGCAAGCTCTGGGGCCAACGTCCTGACTTTC.

This clonotype was recorded at least ten times. The V call is TRBV3-1, the J call TRBJ2-2, with 7 bases fitting TRBD1. CDR3 size: 17 residues. Germline trimming cut 4 bases from V and 0 bases from J; bases unmatched to any gene: 8. Germline V gene data show CDR1 as LGHDT and CDR2 as YNNKEL (reference sequence). The CDR3 loop is CASSRLLGTANTGELFF. Written as DNA, the CDR3 is TGTGCCAGCAGCCGCCTCCTTGGGACAGCGAACACCGGGGAGCTGTTTTTT.

This clonotype occurred many times. The J gene is TRBJ1-1, the V gene TRBV18, with a weak D call TRBD1 (5 bases). The CDR3 consists of 13 residues. Germline V lookup: CDR1 KGHSH, CDR2 LQKENI. With 3 bases removed from V and 4 bases from J, the gap between germline ends came to 9 bases. The CDR3 DNA is TGTGCCAGCTCACCGCGGGACGGCACTGAAGCTTTCTTT. As protein: CASSPRDGTEAFF.

This clonotype showed up many times. DNA for the CDR3: TGTGCCAGCAGCCAAGATAGTTACAGCTCCTACAATGAGCAGTTCTTC. This sequence encodes CASSQDSYSSYNEQFF. The rearrangement links TRBV4-2 to TRBJ2-1; D unresolved. The V gene lost 0 bases and the J gene lost 0 bases, with 9 bases spanning the gap. The CDR3 has 16 amino acids. Germline V gene sequence: CDR1 LGHNA, CDR2 YNFKEQ.

The V gene is TRBV7-2, the J gene TRBJ2-1; 7 bases agree with TRBD2. The V segment lost 6 bases and the J segment 6 bases; nucleotides outside the gene matches: 5. The CDR3 consists of 13 residues. Germline CDR1 reads SGHTA; CDR2 reads FQGNSA. CDR3 protein: CASRFGGGNEQFF. In DNA, the CDR3 is TGTGCCAGCAGATTCGGCGGGGGCAATGAGCAGTTCTTC.

This clonotype was seen a single time. The CDR3 region has the DNA TGTGCCAGCAGTTTGGACAGGGAAGTGACCCAGTACTTC. Residues: CASSLDREVTQYF. The chain recombines TRBV6-2 or TRBV6-3 with TRBJ2-5, with 8 bases that match TRBD1. From germline, CDR1 is MNHEY and CDR2 SVGEGT. The V segment lost 4 bases and the J segment 7 bases; nucleotides outside the gene matches: 5. There are 13 residues in the CDR3.

This clonotype was detected many times. This chain connects TRBV7-2 to TRBJ2-7, with D uncertain. The CDR3 has 11 amino acids. V lost 3 bases, J lost 5 bases, and 5 bases lay in between. Germline V gene sequence: CDR1 SGHTA, CDR2 FQGNSA. For the CDR3, the DNA is TGTGCCAGCAGCTTTAACCACGAGCAGTACTTC. This codes for CASSFNHEQYF.

This clonotype was recorded at least ten times. This chain links TRBV7-9 with TRBJ2-3, with 12 bases that match TRBD2. Unmatched junction bases numbered 8, after V lost 5 bases and J lost 5 bases. The CDR3 length is 16 residues. The V gene's germline CDR1 is SEHNR and CDR2 FQNEAQ (reference sequence). CDR3 bases: TGTGCCAGCAGCCCTTGGACTAGCGGGAAAGGAGATACGCAGTATTTT. Translating gives CASSPWTSGKGDTQYF.

There are many counts of this clonotype. The rearrangement uses TRBV29-1 and TRBJ1-1; possible D gene TRBD1, 5 bases. The germline V and J ends were trimmed by 3 bases and 5 bases, with 16 bases remaining between them. This CDR3 has 14 amino acids. Germline CDR1 reads SQVTM; CDR2 reads ANQGSEA. In nucleotides, the CDR3 is TGCAGCGTTGACCAGGACACTGGATGGACTGAAGCTTTCTTT. It is translated as CSVDQDTGWTEAFF.

Ten or more counts support this clonotype. The J gene is TRBJ2-3, the V gene TRBV6-5; possibly TRBD2 for D (6 bases). Germline lookup yields CDR1 MNHEY and CDR2 SVGAGI. The CDR3 length is 15 residues. The ends were cut back, 5 bases at V and 1 base at J, with 13 bases in the middle. The CDR3 loop reads CASSRPWGGTDTQYF. The CDR3 DNA follows: TGTGCCAGCAGTCGCCCGTGGGGGGGCACAGATACGCAGTATTTT.

This clonotype was observed at least ten times. The V gene is TRBV27, the J gene TRBJ2-7, with 7 bases identical to TRBD2. Germline V CDR1 and CDR2: MNHEY, SMNVEV (reference sequence). The length of the CDR3 is 14 residues. The V gene end was trimmed by 2 bases and the J gene end by 4 bases; junction bases not matched to a gene: 5. The CDR3 DNA follows: TGTGCCAGCAGTTTAAGGGAGGGTGGATACGAGCAGTACTTC. It translates to CASSLREGGYEQYF.

This clonotype was seen many times. The chain recombines TRBV7-9 with TRBJ2-2; 7 bases are shared with TRBD1. V was clipped by 0 bases and J by 4 bases; unmatched bases: 8. Germline values: CDR1 SEHNR, CDR2 FQNEAQ (reference sequence). This CDR3 spans 17 amino acids. The CDR3 coding sequence is TGTGCCAGCAGCTTAGCCCCGGGACAGTACGCCACCGGGGAGCTGTTTTTT. This codes for CASSLAPGQYATGELFF.

Ten or more counts support this clonotype. V and J are TRBV4-2 and TRBJ2-7; weak D call: TRBD1 (5 bases). CDR1 LGHNA and CDR2 YNFKEQ come from the germline V gene. V lost 0 bases and J 2 bases, leaving 8 bases between the germline ends. CDR3 length: 14 amino acids. The DNA of the CDR3 is TGTGCCAGCAGCCAAGACCCAGGGACCTACGAGCAGTACTTC. It is translated as CASSQDPGTYEQYF.

This clonotype was seen ten or more times. The rearrangement uses TRBV7-9 and TRBJ2-3; 9 bases map to TRBD2. The CDR3 consists of 18 residues. Looked up from germline, CDR1 is SEHNR and CDR2 is FQNEAQ (reference sequence). Trimming at V came to 3 bases and at J to 1 base, leaving 11 bases not matched to a gene. The CDR3 coding sequence is TGTGCCAGCAGCTTTATCGGTAGCGGGAGTAACCGCACAGATACGCAGTATTTT. This codes for CASSFIGSGSNRTDTQYF.